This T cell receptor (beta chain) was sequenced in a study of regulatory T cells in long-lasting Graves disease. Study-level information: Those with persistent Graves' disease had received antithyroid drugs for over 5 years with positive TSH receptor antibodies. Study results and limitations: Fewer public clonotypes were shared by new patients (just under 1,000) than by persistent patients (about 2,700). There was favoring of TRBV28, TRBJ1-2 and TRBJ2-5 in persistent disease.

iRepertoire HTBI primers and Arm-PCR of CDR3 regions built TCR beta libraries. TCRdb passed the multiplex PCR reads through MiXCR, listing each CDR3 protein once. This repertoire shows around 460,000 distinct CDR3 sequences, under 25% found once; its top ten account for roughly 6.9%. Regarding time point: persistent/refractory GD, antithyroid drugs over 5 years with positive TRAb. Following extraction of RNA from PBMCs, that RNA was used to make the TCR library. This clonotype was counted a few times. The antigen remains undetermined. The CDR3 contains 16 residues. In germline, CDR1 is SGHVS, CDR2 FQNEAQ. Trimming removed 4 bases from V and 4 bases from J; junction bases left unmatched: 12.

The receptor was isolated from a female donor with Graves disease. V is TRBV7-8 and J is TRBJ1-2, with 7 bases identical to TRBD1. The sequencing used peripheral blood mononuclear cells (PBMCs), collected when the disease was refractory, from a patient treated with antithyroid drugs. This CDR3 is CASSSRDRVIPYGYTF. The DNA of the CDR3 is TGTGCCAGCAGCTCCCGGGACAGAGTGATACCCTATGGCTACACCTTC.